This T cell receptor (beta chain) appears in the sequencing data of a study of blood T cell repertoires in COVID-19. Germline V lookup: CDR1 SGHDN, CDR2 FVKESK. The CDR3 length is 13 residues. The V end was cut by 1 base, the J end by 9 bases, with 7 bases between. Clones were read by immunoSEQ multiplex PCR, and TCRdb kept only the in-frame ones, dropping some. The repertoire consists of fewer than 300,000 clones, with 80% to 90% occurring once and the leading ten covering around 10%. The rearrangement links TRBV14 to TRBJ1-6; no clear D gene. This clonotype was obtained from a man aged 45-65 years with COVID-19, enrolled during active disease. Material: peripheral blood. The CDR3 reads CASSQGWSSPLHF. The CDR3, as DNA: TGTGCCAGCAGCCAAGGATGGAGTTCACCCCTCCACTTT.